This T cell receptor (beta chain) emerged from a study of T cell repertoires in cytomegalovirus infection. Study-wide background: CMV epitopes, recently identified HLA-C-restricted and well-studied HLA-B-restricted, were used. Shared public TCR beta signatures pointed to both CMV infection and a matching HLA type. Regarding the study as a whole: Accumulated public TCR beta family frequency recognized individuals carrying CMV together with the relevant HLA.

A single record per CDR3 protein comes from TCRdb applying MiXCR to the reads. This table has about 570,000 distinct CDR3 sequences, around two fifths appearing once. The trim removed 4 bases at V and 5 bases at J, leaving 6 bases unmatched. Looked up from germline, CDR1 is LNHNV and CDR2 is YYDKDF (reference sequence). This CDR3 is 14 amino acids long. This clonotype appeared a few times. Its matching antigen is unknown. The sample here was cultured PBMCs, taken from culture after CMV antigen stimulation. The TCR originated in a human donor in good health (CMV status not recorded). Some clones in this sample may be carry-over from other donors' samples. The chain carries TRBV15 and TRBJ2-7, with 9 bases fitting TRBD2. CDR3 protein: CATSTSGRRDEQYF. The CDR3, as DNA: TGTGCCACCAGCACGAGCGGGAGGCGAGACGAGCAGTACTTC.